One and the same sample provided the 29 T cell receptor beta chains below, sequenced in a study of blood T cells in healthy people across ages. Alongside a J-beta primer mix, a sample-barcoded 5' primer served in a second PCR lasting roughly 7 to 11 cycles. TCRdb analysed the 5' RACE reads with MiXCR anew, one entry per CDR3 protein. This sample has about 1.4 million distinct CDR3 sequences, with 59% found just once. Input material: blood. The origin of the receptors is a man aged 18 to 30 in good health.

The chain recombines TRBV7-9 with TRBJ2-5; TRBD1 matches 10 bases. The J call may be wrong; the DNA end is better matched by TRBJ2-7. CDR3 length equals 15 residues. The germline V gene has CDR1 SEHNR and CDR2 FQNEAQ (reference sequence). The CDR3 nucleotides are TGTGCCAGCAGCTACCGGGACAGGGGACACTACGAGCAGTACTTC. Its translation: CASSYRDRGHYEQYF.

This clonotype was counted between two and nine times. V gene TRBV11-1 combines with J gene TRBJ2-3; tentatively, D is TRBD1 or TRBD2 (5 bases each). Trimming left V 3 bases short and J 5 bases short, with 18 bases between. Germline lookup yields CDR1 SGHAT and CDR2 FQDESV (reference sequence). This CDR3 has 16 residues. In DNA form, the CDR3 reads TGTGCCAGCAGCTTCGAGGGGTCACTAGTGGGAGATACGCAGTATTTT. As protein: CASSFEGSLVGDTQYF.

The rearrangement joins TRBV27 to TRBJ2-3, with TRBD1 matching 9 bases. CDR3 length: 16 residues. The ends lost 3 bases at V and 5 bases at J; junction bases unmatched: 9. From germline, CDR1 is MNHEY and CDR2 SMNVEV (reference sequence). This chain's CDR3 is CASSFAQGAPKDTQYF. In nucleotides, the CDR3 is TGTGCCAGCAGTTTCGCACAGGGGGCGCCCAAAGATACGCAGTATTTT.

The chain has TRBV28 and TRBJ2-7, with D perhaps being TRBD1 or TRBD2 (5 bases each). This CDR3 region has 15 residues. CDR1 is MDHEN, CDR2 SYDVKM, per germline. V dropped 2 bases and J dropped 3 bases, with 14 bases sitting between them. The CDR3 DNA reads TGTGCCAGCAGTTTACGGGGCCCCACCCACTACGAGCAGTACTTC. Translation gives CASSLRGPTHYEQYF.

The chain joins TRBV7-2 to TRBJ1-5, with 8 bases aligning to TRBD1. The V gene end was trimmed by 5 bases and the J gene end by 7 bases; junction bases not matched to a gene: 4. The CDR3 consists of 13 residues. CDR1 and CDR2 from the germline V gene are SGHTA and FQGNSA. CDR3 DNA: TGTGCCAGCAGCGTCAGGGGGCAACAGCCCCAGCATTTT. Protein: CASSVRGQQPQHF.

The DNA of the CDR3 is TGTGCCAGCAGTCATCGGGGGGGGTTCACCTTC. This translates into CASSHRGGFTF. The chain employs TRBV28 and TRBJ1-2, with a tentative D call TRBD1 (5 bases). The CDR3 loop spans 11 amino acids. V dropped 5 bases and J dropped 13 bases, with 14 bases sitting between them. Germline V lookup: CDR1 MDHEN, CDR2 SYDVKM.

This chain connects TRBV4-3 to TRBJ2-7; 8 bases agree with TRBD2. CDR3 length: 17 residues. Germline assignment: CDR1 LGHNA and CDR2 YSLEER. V was clipped by 0 bases and J by 7 bases; unmatched bases: 14. DNA of the CDR3: TGCGCCAGCAGCCAAGATCAAGGGGGACTAGGGTCTGGGGAGCAGTACTTC. Translating gives CASSQDQGGLGSGEQYF.

The sample holds one count of this clonotype. The chain recombines TRBV29-1 with TRBJ2-1; D not resolved. Trimming cost V 1 base and J 6 bases, with 19 bases left between them. CDR1 is SQVTM and CDR2 is ANQGSEA in the germline V gene. This CDR3 contains 16 residues. This CDR3 is CSVEGVSPRVVNEQFF. CDR3 in DNA: TGCAGCGTTGAAGGGGTCTCGCCGCGTGTTGTCAATGAGCAGTTCTTC.

The V call is TRBV6-5, the J call TRBJ2-3; TRBD2 aligns across 7 bases. Germline assignment: CDR1 MNHEY and CDR2 SVGAGI. V gave up 8 bases and J gave up 3 bases; unmatched junction bases: 8. The CDR3 contains 14 residues. CDR3 DNA sequence: TGTGCCAGCGCGGGGGTAGGGTGGACAGATACGCAGTATTTT. This codes for CASAGVGWTDTQYF.

This clonotype is a singleton in its sample. V gene TRBV7-9 combines with J gene TRBJ2-1; 11 bases fit TRBD1. The germline CDR1 and CDR2 sequences are SEHNR and FQNEAQ (reference sequence). This CDR3 is 17 amino acids long. Trimming at V came to 4 bases and at J to 6 bases, leaving 11 bases not matched to a gene. The CDR3 nucleotides read TGTGCCAGCAGCTCCAGCGTCCGCGGACAGGGGGCCAATGAGCAGTTCTTC. Protein sequence: CASSSSVRGQGANEQFF. Combining the CDR3 with reference TRBV7-9 and TRBJ2-1 gives the whole variable domain DTGVSQNPRHKITKRGQNVTFRCDPISEHNRLYWYRQTLGQGPEFLTYFQNEAQLEKSRLLSDRFSAERPKGSFSTLEIQRTEQGDSAMYLCASSSSVRGQGANEQFFGPGTRLTVL.

This chain joins TRBV12-5 and TRBJ2-7; D ambiguous. The CDR3 has 14 residues. V was clipped by 7 bases and J by 2 bases, with 15 bases between them. In germline, CDR1 is LGHNT, CDR2 FRNRAP. The CDR3 DNA is TGTGCTAGTGCCCTTGGCACTAACCCCTACGAGCAGTACTTC. Protein sequence: CASALGTNPYEQYF.

This clonotype was counted only a few times. This chain links TRBV15 with TRBJ2-1; 8 bases match TRBD2. This CDR3 contains 17 residues. In germline, CDR1 is LNHNV, CDR2 YYDKDF (reference sequence). The ends lost 0 bases at V and 6 bases at J; junction bases unmatched: 10. The CDR3 reads CATSREPTSGRGNEQFF. DNA of the CDR3: TGTGCCACCAGCAGAGAACCAACTAGCGGCCGGGGCAATGAGCAGTTCTTC.

This rearrangement joins TRBV28 to TRBJ2-5; no definite D call. Germline assignment: CDR1 MDHEN and CDR2 SYDVKM. The V end lost 10 bases, the J end lost 0 bases, and 18 bases lay between the germline ends. The CDR3 length is 15 residues. CDR3 sequence reads: CATYPLQVYQETQYF. CDR3 DNA sequence: TGTGCCACCTACCCCCTTCAGGTGTACCAAGAGACCCAGTACTTC.

Comment on this clonotype: At one end, the junction sequence differs from germline, possibly due to a read error. The gene calls are TRBV20-1 and TRBJ2-1; 8 bases map to TRBD2. Germline V gene data show CDR1 as DFQATT and CDR2 as SNEGSKA (reference sequence). The CDR3 runs 14 residues. CDR3 sequence (DNA): TGCAGTGCTACAGGTAGCGGGGTAATAAATGAGCAGTTTTTC. This gives the protein CSATGSGVINEQFF.

This clonotype was found a few times. V gene TRBV29-1 combines with J gene TRBJ1-2, with a tentative D call TRBD1 (5 bases). The germline V and J ends were trimmed by 8 bases and 5 bases, with 12 bases remaining between them. Looked up from germline, CDR1 is SQVTM and CDR2 is ANQGSEA. The CDR3 consists of 11 residues. This CDR3 is CSSWTTYGYTF. The CDR3 DNA is TGCAGCTCCTGGACAACTTATGGCTACACCTTC.

This chain links TRBV9 with TRBJ1-4, with TRBD1 matching 7 bases. V was clipped by 2 bases and J by 5 bases; unmatched bases: 9. The V gene's germline CDR1 is SGDLS and CDR2 YYNGEE. The CDR3 consists of 16 residues. In DNA form, the CDR3 reads TGTGCCAGCAGCGTGGGTATGGAGGGGGCGAATGAAAAACTGTTTTTT. Protein sequence: CASSVGMEGANEKLFF.

This clonotype has ten or more counts. The chain joins TRBV12-3 or TRBV12-4 to TRBJ2-7, with D tentatively TRBD1 or TRBD2 (5 bases each). The CDR3 length is 11 residues. The V and J ends lost 5 bases and 6 bases respectively, with 8 bases between them. DNA for the CDR3: TGTGCCAGCAGTCCGGGGACCGAGCAGTACTTC. Encoded protein: CASSPGTEQYF.

The rearrangement uses TRBV5-1 and TRBJ2-1; perhaps D is TRBD1 or TRBD2 (6 bases each). Germline V gene lookup returns CDR1 SGHRS and CDR2 YFSETQ. This CDR3 has 16 amino acids. The germline V and J ends were trimmed by 4 bases and 8 bases, with 22 bases remaining between them. The CDR3 DNA reads TGCGCCAGCAGCCTTGGCGGGACATTTAACGGGGATGAGCAGTTCTTC. Translated: CASSLGGTFNGDEQFF.

CDR3 DNA sequence: TGTGCCAGCAGTGACCAAGGCAAAATTTCACCCCTCCACTTT. Translation: CASSDQGKISPLHF. J is TRBJ1-6 and V is TRBV6-4, with D unclear. Germline CDR1 reads MRHNA; CDR2 reads SNTAGT. Trimming removed 2 bases at V and 9 bases at J, with 11 bases between. There are 14 residues in the CDR3.

J is TRBJ2-1 and V is TRBV12-3 or TRBV12-4; either TRBD1 or TRBD2 may supply D (5 bases each). The CDR3 spans 15 residues. V was pared by 1 base and J by 6 bases, with 13 bases between. The CDR3 is CASSLEGAGTNEQFF. DNA of the CDR3: TGTGCCAGCAGTTTAGAAGGGGCCGGGACCAATGAGCAGTTCTTC.

This clonotype came up a few times. The chain couples TRBV12-3 or TRBV12-4 to TRBJ2-1, with D perhaps matching TRBD2 (6 bases). The V end lost 7 bases, the J end lost 1 base, and 11 bases lay between the germline ends. The CDR3 consists of 14 residues. The CDR3 sequence is CASTGARSYNEQFF. In DNA form, the CDR3 reads TGTGCCAGCACGGGAGCGAGGTCCTACAATGAGCAGTTCTTC.

The chain joins TRBV7-2 to TRBJ1-5, with a possible D match to TRBD1 (5 bases). V shed 8 bases and J shed 0 bases, with 14 bases lying between them. The CDR3 runs to 15 residues. The germline V gene encodes CDR1 SGHTA and CDR2 FQGNSA. The CDR3 reads CASSASGLSNQPQHF. For the CDR3, the DNA is TGTGCCAGCTCCGCATCGGGGCTTAGCAATCAGCCCCAGCATTTT.

The rearrangement joins TRBV12-3 or TRBV12-4 to TRBJ2-1; TRBD2 aligns across 11 bases. The CDR3 is 17 residues long. J was trimmed by 7 bases and V by 8 bases; bases with no gene match: 16. The CDR3 sequence: CASGGGYLAGGRNEQFF. The CDR3 coding sequence is TGTGCCAGCGGAGGGGGATACCTAGCGGGAGGAAGGAATGAGCAGTTCTTC.

This clonotype was recorded a few times. The chain combines TRBV3-1 with TRBJ2-4; 8 nucleotides line up with TRBD2. The J call may be wrong; the DNA end is better matched by TRBJ2-7. CDR3 length equals 17 residues. Germline CDR1 and CDR2: LGHDT and YNNKEL (reference sequence). Here the CDR3 reads CASSDEKNGLADYEQYF. The CDR3 DNA is TGTGCCAGCAGCGATGAGAAAAACGGACTAGCCGACTACGAGCAGTACTTC.

The chain carries TRBV7-2 and TRBJ2-7; D may be TRBD1 (5 bases). V gave up 3 bases and J gave up 4 bases, with 10 bases separating them. This CDR3 contains 13 residues. The germline V gene has CDR1 SGHTA and CDR2 FQGNSA. The CDR3 coding sequence is TGTGCCAGCAGCTTTGAAGGGGTTTACGAGCAGTACTTC. It codes for CASSFEGVYEQYF.

DNA of the CDR3: TGTGCCAGCAGCCAATACGACCGGAGCGGCTCACCCCTCCACTTT. This translates into CASSQYDRSGSPLHF. The V call is TRBV4-2, the J call TRBJ1-6; the D is unclear. The V and J ends lost 2 bases and 10 bases respectively, with 15 bases between them. Germline V gene data show CDR1 as LGHNA and CDR2 as YNFKEQ. This CDR3 region has 15 residues.

This clonotype was observed a single time. This chain joins TRBV12-3 or TRBV12-4 and TRBJ2-5, with unresolved D. The J call is uncertain, as TRBJ2-7 better fits the DNA end. CDR3 length: 14 residues. Here the CDR3 DNA reads TGTGCCAGCTCTAGAGTTGGAGATTCCTACGAGCAGTACTTC. Its protein is CASSRVGDSYEQYF.

The V call is TRBV24-1, the J call TRBJ2-1; the match to TRBD2 covers 15 bases. The J segment lost 7 bases and the V segment lost 3 bases, leaving 3 bases of the junction unmatched. The CDR3 runs 16 residues. CDR1 is KGHDR and CDR2 is SFDVKD in the germline V gene. CDR3 amino acids: CATSDGTSGRWNEQFF. CDR3 in DNA: TGTGCCACCAGTGATGGGACTAGCGGGAGGTGGAATGAGCAGTTCTTC.

A single count supports this clonotype. The chain has TRBV28 and TRBJ2-5, with 7 nucleotides matching TRBD2. This CDR3 comprises 18 residues. Losses at the gene ends were 3 bases for V and 2 bases for J; bases not matched to a gene: 15. CDR1 and CDR2 (germline): MDHEN, SYDVKM. The CDR3 spells CASSLRPRRGLLQETQYF. DNA for the CDR3: TGTGCCAGCAGTTTGCGACCACGTCGGGGACTACTTCAAGAGACCCAGTACTTC. Combining the CDR3 with reference TRBV28 and TRBJ2-5 gives the whole variable domain DVKVTQSSRYLVKRTGEKVFLECVQDMDHENMFWYRQDPGLGLRLIYFSYDVKMKEKGDIPEGYSVSREKKERFSLILESASTNQTSMYLCASSLRPRRGLLQETQYFGPGTRLLVL.